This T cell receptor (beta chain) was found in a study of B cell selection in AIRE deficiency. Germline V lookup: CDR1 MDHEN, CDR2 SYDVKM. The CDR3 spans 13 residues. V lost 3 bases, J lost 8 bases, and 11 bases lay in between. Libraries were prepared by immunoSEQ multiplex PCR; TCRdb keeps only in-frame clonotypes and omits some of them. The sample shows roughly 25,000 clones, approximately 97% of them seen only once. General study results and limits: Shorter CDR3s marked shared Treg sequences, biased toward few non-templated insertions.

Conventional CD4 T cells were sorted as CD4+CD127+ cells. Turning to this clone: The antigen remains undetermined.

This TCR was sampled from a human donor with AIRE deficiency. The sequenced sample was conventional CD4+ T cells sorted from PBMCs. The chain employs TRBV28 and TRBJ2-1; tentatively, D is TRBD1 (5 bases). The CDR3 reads CASSLPETDEQFF. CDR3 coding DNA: TGTGCCAGCAGTTTGCCTGAGACAGATGAGCAGTTCTTC.